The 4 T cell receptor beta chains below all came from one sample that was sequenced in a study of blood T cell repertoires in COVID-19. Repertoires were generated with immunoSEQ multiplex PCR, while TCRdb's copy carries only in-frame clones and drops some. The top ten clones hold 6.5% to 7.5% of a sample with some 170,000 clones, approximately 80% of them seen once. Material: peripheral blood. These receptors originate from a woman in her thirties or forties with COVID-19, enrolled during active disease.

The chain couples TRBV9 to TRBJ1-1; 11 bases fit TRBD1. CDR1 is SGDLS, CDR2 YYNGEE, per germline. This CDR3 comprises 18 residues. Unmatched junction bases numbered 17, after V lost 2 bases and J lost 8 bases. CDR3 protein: CASSVSGTGGSATTEAFF. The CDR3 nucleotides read TGTGCCAGCAGCGTCTCCGGGACAGGGGGTTCCGCTACTACCGAAGCTTTCTTT.

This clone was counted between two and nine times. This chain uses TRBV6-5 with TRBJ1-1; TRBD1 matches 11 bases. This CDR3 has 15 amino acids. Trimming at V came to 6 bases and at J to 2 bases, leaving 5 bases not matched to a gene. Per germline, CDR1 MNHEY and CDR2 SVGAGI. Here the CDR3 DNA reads TGTGCCAGCAGACGGGACAGGGGGTCCAACACTGAAGCTTTCTTT. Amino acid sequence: CASRRDRGSNTEAFF.

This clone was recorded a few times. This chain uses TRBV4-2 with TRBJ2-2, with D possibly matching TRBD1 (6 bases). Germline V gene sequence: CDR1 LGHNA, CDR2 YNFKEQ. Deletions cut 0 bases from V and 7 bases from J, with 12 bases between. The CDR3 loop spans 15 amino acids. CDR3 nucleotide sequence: TGTGCCAGCAGCCAAGAATACAGGGCGGACGGGGAGCTGTTTTTT. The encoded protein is CASSQEYRADGELFF.

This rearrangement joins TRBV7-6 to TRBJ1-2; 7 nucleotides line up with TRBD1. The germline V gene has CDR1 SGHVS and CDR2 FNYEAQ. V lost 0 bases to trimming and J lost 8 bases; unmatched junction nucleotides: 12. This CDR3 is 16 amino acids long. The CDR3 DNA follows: TGTGCCAGCAGCTTAGCCCGACAGGGCTCCATGAAAGGCTACACCTTC. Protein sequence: CASSLARQGSMKGYTF. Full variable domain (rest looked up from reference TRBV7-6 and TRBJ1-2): GAGVSQSPRYKVTKRGQDVALRCDPISGHVSLYWYRQALGQGPEFLTYFNYEAQQDKSGLPNDRFSAERPEGSISTLTIQRTEQRDSAMYRCASSLARQGSMKGYTFGSGTRLTVV.